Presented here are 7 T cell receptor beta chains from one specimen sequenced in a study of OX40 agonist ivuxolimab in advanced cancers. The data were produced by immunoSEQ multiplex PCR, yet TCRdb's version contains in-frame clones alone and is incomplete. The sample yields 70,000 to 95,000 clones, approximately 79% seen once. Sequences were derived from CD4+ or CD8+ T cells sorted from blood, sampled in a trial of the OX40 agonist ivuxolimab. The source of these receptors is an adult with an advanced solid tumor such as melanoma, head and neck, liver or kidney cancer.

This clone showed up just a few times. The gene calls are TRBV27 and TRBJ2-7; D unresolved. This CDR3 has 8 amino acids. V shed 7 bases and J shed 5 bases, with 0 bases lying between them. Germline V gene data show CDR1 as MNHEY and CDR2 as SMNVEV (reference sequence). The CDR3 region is CASNEQYV. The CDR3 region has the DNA TGTGCCAGCAACGAGCAGTACGTC.

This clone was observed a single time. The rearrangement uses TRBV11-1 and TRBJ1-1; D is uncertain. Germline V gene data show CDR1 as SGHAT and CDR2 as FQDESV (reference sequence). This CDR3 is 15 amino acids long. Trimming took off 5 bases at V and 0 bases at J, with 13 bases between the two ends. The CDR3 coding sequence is TGTGCCAGCAGCCCGAGGGAAGGGTTGAACACTGAAGCTTTCTTT. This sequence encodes CASSPREGLNTEAFF.

CDR3 residues: CASRKPGQGAFGYTF. The DNA of the CDR3 is TGTGCCAGCAGAAAACCGGGACAGGGGGCGTTTGGCTACACCTTC. V is TRBV28 and J is TRBJ1-2, with TRBD1 matching over 12 bases. The CDR3 consists of 15 residues. The V gene end was trimmed by 6 bases and the J gene end by 7 bases; junction bases not matched to a gene: 9. Per the germline V gene, CDR1 is MDHEN and CDR2 is SYDVKM.

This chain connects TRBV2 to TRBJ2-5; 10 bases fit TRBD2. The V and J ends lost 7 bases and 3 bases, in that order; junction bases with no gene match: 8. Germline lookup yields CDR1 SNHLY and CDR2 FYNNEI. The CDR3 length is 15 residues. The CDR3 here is CASTRGLAGEETQYF. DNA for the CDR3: TGTGCCAGCACCCGAGGGCTAGCGGGGGAAGAGACCCAGTACTTC. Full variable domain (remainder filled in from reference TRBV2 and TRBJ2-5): EPEVTQTPSHQVTQMGQEVILRCVPISNHLYFYWYRQILGQKVEFLVSFYNNEISEKSEIFDDQFSVERPDGSNFTLKIRSTKLEDSAMYFCASTRGLAGEETQYFGPGTRLLVL.

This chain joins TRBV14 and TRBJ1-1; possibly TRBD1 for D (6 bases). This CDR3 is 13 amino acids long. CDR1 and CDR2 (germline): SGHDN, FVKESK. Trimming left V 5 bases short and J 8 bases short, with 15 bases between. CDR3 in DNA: TGTGCCAGCAGCACCCGCCCGGGGGCAGAAGCTTTCTTT. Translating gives CASSTRPGAEAFF.

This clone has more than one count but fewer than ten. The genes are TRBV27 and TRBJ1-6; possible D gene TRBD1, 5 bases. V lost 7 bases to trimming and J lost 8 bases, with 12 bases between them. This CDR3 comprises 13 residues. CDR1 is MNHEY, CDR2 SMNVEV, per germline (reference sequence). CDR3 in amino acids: CASKDVGHSPLHF. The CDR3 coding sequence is TGTGCCAGCAAAGATGTGGGGCATTCACCCCTCCACTTT.

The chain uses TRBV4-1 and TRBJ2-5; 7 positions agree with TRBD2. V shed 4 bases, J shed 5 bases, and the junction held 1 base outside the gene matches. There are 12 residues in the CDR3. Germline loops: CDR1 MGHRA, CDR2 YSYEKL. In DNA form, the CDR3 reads TGCGCCAGCAGCCGGGGGGGGGAGACCCAGTACTTC. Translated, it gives CASSRGGETQYF.